The TCR beta chain under discussion was sequenced for a study of CD8 T cells in ankylosing spondylitis. Study-level findings and limits: Previous work reported some of these motif variants in the synovial fluid and blood of reactive arthritis. Reported data indicate significant enrichment of disease-linked clones within matched ankylosing spondylitis synovial fluid. CD8+ disease-linked clones were present at relatively low frequencies in blood. There was a TCR beta motif, made of several highly homologous variants, that appeared characteristic of ankylosing spondylitis blood.

Construction of TCR beta libraries was performed using quantitative 5'-RACE with molecular barcodes. TCRdb called the 5' RACE reads again in MiXCR, with one record for every CDR3 protein. This table holds around 540,000 distinct CDR3 sequences, roughly 13% found once. Trimming took 7 bases from V and 12 from J, leaving 19 bases between them. Germline V CDR1 and CDR2: SNHLY, FYNNEI. The CDR3 totals 13 residues. As concerns this clonotype: Its antigen remains unidentified.

Sequences were obtained from blood, either unsorted or a sorted T cell fraction (not recorded which). This TCR derives from a male donor with ankylosing spondylitis. This chain joins TRBV2 and TRBJ2-1, with D tentatively TRBD2 (5 bases). The CDR3 coding sequence is TGTGCCAGCAATGGGGTACCCACGGCGGGGCAGTTCTTC. As protein: CASNGVPTAGQFF.